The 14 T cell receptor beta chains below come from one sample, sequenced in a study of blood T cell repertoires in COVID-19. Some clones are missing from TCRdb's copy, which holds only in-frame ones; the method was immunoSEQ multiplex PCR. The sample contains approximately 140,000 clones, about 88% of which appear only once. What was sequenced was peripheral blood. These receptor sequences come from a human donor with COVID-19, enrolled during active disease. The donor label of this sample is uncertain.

CDR3 in amino acids: CASSPRGQGATNEKLFF. For the CDR3, the DNA is TGTGCCAGCTCACCACGGGGACAGGGGGCAACTAATGAAAAACTGTTTTTT. V gene TRBV18 combines with J gene TRBJ1-4, with TRBD1 matching over 11 bases. CDR3 size: 17 residues. V was pared by 1 base and J by 0 bases, with 1 base of the junction left unmatched. Germline V CDR1 and CDR2: KGHSH, LQKENI.

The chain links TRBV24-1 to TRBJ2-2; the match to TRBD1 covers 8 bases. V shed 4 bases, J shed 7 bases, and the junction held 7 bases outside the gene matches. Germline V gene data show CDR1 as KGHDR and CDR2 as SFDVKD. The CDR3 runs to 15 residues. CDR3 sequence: CATSDRTGLDGELFF. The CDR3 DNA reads TGTGCCACCAGTGACCGGACAGGGTTGGACGGGGAGCTGTTTTTT.

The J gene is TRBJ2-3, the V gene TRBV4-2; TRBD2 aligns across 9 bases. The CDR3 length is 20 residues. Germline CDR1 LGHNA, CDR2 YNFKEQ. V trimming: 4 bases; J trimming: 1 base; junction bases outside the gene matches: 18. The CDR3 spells CASSPRFVAGGPEGTDTQYF. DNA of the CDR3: TGTGCCAGCAGCCCGAGATTCGTGGCGGGAGGGCCGGAGGGCACAGATACGCAGTATTTT.

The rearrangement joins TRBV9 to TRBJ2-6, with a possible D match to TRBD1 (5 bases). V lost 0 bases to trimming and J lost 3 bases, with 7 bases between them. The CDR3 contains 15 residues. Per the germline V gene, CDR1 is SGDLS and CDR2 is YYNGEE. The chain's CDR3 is CASSVEGFGANVLTF. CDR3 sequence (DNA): TGTGCCAGCAGCGTAGAGGGGTTTGGGGCCAACGTCCTGACTTTC.

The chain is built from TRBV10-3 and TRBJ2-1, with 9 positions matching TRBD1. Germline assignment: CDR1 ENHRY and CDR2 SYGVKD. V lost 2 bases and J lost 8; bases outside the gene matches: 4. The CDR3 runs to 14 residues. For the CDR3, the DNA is TGTGCCATCAGTGAGGCGGACAGGGGCTATGAGCAGTTCTTC. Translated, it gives CAISEADRGYEQFF.

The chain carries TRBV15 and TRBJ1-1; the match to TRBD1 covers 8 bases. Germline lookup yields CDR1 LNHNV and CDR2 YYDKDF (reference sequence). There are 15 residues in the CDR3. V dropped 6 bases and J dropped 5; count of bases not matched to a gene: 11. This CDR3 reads CATRPDREGWTEAFF. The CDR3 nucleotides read TGTGCCACCAGACCGGACAGGGAAGGATGGACTGAAGCTTTCTTT.

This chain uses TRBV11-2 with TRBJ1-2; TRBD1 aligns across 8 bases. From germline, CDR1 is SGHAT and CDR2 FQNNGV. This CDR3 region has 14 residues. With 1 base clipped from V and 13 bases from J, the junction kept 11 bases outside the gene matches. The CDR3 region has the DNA TGTGCCAGCAGCTTAGCTTTCCTACCTCAGGGGGCCACCTTC. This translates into CASSLAFLPQGATF.

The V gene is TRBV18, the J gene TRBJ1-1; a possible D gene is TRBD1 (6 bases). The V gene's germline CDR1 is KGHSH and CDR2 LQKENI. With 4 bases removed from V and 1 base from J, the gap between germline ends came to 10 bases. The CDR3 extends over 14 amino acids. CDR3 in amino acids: CASSLTGTNTEAFF. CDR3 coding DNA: TGTGCCAGCTCACTTACAGGGACGAACACTGAAGCTTTCTTT.

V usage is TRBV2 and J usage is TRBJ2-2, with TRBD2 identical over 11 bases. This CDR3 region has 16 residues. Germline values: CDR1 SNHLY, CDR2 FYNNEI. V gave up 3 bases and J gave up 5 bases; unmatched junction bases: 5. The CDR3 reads CASSESTSGATGELFF. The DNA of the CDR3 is TGTGCCAGCAGTGAGTCGACTAGCGGGGCTACCGGGGAGCTGTTTTTT.

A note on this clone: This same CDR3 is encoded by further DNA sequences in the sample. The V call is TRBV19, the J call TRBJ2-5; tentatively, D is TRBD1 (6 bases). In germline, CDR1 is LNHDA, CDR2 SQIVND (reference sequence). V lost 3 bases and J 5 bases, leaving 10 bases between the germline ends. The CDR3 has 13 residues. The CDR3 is CASSMWGRETQYF. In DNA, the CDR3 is TGTGCCAGTAGTATGTGGGGGCGTGAGACCCAGTACTTC. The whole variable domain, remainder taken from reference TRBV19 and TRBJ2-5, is DGGITQSPKYLFRKEGQNVTLSCEQNLNHDAMYWYRQDPGQGLRLIYYSQIVNDFQKGDIAEGYSVSREKKESFPLTVTSAQKNPTAFYLCASSMWGRETQYFGPGTRLLVL.

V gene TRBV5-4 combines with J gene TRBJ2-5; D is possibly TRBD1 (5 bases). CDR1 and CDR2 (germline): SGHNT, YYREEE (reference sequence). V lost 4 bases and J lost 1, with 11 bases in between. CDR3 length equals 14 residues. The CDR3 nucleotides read TGTGCCAGCAGCCCCCCTGGGGCCCAAGAGACCCAGTACTTC. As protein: CASSPPGAQETQYF.

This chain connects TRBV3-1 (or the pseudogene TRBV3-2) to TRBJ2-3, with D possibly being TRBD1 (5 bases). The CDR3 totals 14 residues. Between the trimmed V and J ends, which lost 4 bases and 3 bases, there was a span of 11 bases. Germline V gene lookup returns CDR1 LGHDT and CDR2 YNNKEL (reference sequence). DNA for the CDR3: TGTGCCAGCAGCCTCCGCCAGGGAACAGATACGCAGTATTTT. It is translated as CASSLRQGTDTQYF.

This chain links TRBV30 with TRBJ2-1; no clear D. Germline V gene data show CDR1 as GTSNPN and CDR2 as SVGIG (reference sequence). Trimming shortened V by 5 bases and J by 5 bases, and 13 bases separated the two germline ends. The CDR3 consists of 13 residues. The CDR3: CAWVNFLNNEQFF. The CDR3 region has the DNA TGTGCCTGGGTGAACTTTCTCAACAATGAGCAGTTCTTC.

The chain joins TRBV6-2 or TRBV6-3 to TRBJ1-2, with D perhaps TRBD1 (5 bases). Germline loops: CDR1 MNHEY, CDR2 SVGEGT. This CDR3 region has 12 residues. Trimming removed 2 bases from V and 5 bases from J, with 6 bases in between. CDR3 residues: CASSYPGYGYTF. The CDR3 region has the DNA TGTGCCAGCAGTTACCCAGGGTATGGCTACACCTTC.